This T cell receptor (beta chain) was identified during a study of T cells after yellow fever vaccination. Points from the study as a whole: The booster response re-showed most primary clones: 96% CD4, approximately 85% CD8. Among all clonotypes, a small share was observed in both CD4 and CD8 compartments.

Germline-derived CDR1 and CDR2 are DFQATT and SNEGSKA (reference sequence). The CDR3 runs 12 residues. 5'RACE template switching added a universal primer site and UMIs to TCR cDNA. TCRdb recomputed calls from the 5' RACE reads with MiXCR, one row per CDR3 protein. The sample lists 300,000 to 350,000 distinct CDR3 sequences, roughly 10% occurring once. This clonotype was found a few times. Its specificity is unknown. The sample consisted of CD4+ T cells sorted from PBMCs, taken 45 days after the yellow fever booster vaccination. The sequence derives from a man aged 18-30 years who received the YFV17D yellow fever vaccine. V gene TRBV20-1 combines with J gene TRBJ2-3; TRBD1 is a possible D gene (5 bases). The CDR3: CSLTDYTDTQYF. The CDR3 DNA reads TGCAGCCTGACAGATTACACAGATACGCAGTATTTT.